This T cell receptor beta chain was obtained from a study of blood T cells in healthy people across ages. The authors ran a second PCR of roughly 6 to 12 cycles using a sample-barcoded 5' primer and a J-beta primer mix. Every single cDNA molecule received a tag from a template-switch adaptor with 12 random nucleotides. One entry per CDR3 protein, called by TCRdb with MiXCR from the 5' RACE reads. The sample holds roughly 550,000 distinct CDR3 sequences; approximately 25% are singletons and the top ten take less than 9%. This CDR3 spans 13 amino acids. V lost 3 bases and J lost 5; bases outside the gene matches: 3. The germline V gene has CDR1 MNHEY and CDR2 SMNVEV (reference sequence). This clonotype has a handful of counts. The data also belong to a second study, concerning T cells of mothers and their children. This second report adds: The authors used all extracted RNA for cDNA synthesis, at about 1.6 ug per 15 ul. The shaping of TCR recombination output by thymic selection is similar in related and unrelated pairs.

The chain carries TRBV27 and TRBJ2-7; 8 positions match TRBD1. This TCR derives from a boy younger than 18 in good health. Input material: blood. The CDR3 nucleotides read TGTGCCAGCAGTTTCGACAGGGGCCACGAGCAGTACTTC. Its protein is CASSFDRGHEQYF.